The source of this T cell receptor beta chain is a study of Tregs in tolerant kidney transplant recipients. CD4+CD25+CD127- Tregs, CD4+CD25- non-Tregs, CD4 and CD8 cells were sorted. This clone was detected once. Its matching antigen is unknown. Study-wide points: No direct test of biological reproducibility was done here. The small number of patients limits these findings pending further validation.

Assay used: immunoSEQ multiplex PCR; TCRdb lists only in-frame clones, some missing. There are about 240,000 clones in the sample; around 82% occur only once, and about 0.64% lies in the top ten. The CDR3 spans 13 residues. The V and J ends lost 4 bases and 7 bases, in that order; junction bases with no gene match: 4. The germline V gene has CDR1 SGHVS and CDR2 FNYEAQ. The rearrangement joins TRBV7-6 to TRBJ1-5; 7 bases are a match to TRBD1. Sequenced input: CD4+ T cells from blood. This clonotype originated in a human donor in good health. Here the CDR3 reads CASSSDRRQPQHF. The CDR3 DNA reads TGTGCCAGCAGCTCGGACAGGAGGCAGCCCCAGCATTTT.